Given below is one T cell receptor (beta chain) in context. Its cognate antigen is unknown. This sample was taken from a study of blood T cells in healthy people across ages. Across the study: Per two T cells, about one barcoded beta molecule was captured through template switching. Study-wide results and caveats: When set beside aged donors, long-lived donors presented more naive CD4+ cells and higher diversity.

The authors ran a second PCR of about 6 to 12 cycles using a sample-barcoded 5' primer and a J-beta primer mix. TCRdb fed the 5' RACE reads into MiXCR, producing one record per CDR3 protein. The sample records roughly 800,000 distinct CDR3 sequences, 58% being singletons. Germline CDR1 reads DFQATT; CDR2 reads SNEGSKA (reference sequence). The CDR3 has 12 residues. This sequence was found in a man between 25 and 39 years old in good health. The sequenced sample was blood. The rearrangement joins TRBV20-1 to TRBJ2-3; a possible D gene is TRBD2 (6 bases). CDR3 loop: CTLGWGVDTQYF. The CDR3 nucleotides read TGCACCCTCGGGTGGGGGGTAGATACGCAGTATTTT.